The source of this T cell receptor beta chain is a study of blood T cell repertoires in COVID-19. Study context: The samples span acute and convalescent COVID-19 from the United States, Italy and Spain. T cells, B-cell-depleted T cells, or PBMCs supplied cDNA or gDNA.

In the study's own analysis: Amplifying reference gene primers gave estimates of nucleated cell counts. Clones were read by immunoSEQ multiplex PCR, and TCRdb kept only the in-frame ones, dropping some. That table furnishes V, J and clone size, whereas the DNA furnished D and trimming. The data hold around 160,000 clones, with 88% observed a single time. This TCR derives from a human donor in a cohort sampled during active COVID-19. Sequencing was done on a sample of peripheral blood.

The CDR3 is CASSGDRGLNEQFF. CDR3 DNA sequence: TGTGCCAGCAGCGGGGACAGGGGGCTCAATGAGCAGTTCTTC. V usage is TRBV7-8 and J usage is TRBJ2-1, with 12 bases aligning to TRBD1. This CDR3 is built from 14 residues. J was trimmed by 6 bases and V by 5 bases; bases with no gene match: 2. Germline V CDR1 and CDR2: SGHVS, FQNEAQ. Looking up the rest from reference TRBV7-8 and TRBJ2-1 gives the full variable domain: GAGVSQSPRYKVAKRGQDVALRCDPISGHVSLFWYQQALGQGPEFLTYFQNEAQLDKSGLPSDRFFAERPEGSVSTLKIQRTQQEDSAVYLCASSGDRGLNEQFFGPGTRLTVL.